Each of the 13 T cell receptor beta chains below was sequenced from the same sample in a study of identical twins. TCRdb re-called the 5' RACE reads through MiXCR, storing one row per CDR3 protein. The sample lists 140,000 to 150,000 distinct CDR3 sequences; under 4.5% were seen once. The sample consisted of memory T cells sorted from blood. These TCRs come from a man aged 18 to 30 in good health.

A note on this clonotype: A read error may explain this, as a much larger clone is one base away. This CDR3 is missing its conserved last phenylalanine or tryptophan, likely due to a read error. The chain joins TRBV29-1 to TRBJ2-2; D is unresolved. CDR3 length equals 12 residues. Germline V gene lookup returns CDR1 SQVTM and CDR2 ANQGSEA. V was shortened by 5 bases and J by 4 bases, with 8 bases between the two germline ends. CDR3 DNA: TGCAGCGTTTGGAGAGGCACCGGGGAGCTGTTTGTT. This encodes CSVWRGTGELFV.

Many counts were recorded for this clonotype. The V gene is TRBV10-3, the J gene TRBJ1-6; D unresolved. The CDR3 spans 14 residues. The V gene's germline CDR1 is ENHRY and CDR2 SYGVKD. V lost 2 bases and J 6 bases, leaving 8 bases between the germline ends. CDR3 in amino acids: CAISEPRVNSPLHF. The DNA for the CDR3 is TGTGCCATCAGTGAGCCCCGGGTTAATTCACCCCTCCACTTT.

This clonotype was counted many times. This sequence joins TRBV7-8 and TRBJ1-1; 7 bases match TRBD1. V shed 5 bases, J shed 0 bases, and the junction held 3 bases outside the gene matches. Germline CDR1 is SGHVS and CDR2 is FQNEAQ. CDR3 size: 14 residues. The CDR3: CASSPTGLNTEAFF. The CDR3 nucleotides read TGTGCCAGCAGCCCGACAGGGCTGAACACTGAAGCTTTCTTT.

This clonotype has a count of ten or more. The chain recombines TRBV9 with TRBJ2-7; 7 bases align to TRBD2. V was pared by 3 bases and J by 2 bases, with 8 bases of the junction left unmatched. Germline loops: CDR1 SGDLS, CDR2 YYNGEE. CDR3 length equals 15 residues. The DNA for the CDR3 is TGTGCCAGCAGCGGGGGACGAGCGGGAACCTACGAGCAGTACTTC. Translation gives CASSGGRAGTYEQYF.

This clonotype has ten or more counts. The V and J genes are TRBV18 and TRBJ2-1, with a possible D match to TRBD1 (5 bases). CDR3 length equals 15 residues. Looked up from germline, CDR1 is KGHSH and CDR2 is LQKENI. Trimming cost V 0 bases and J 7 bases, with 13 bases left between them. Written as DNA, the CDR3 is TGTGCCAGCTCACCACCTCAAGGGGATAGAAATGAGCAGTTCTTC. It encodes CASSPPQGDRNEQFF. The full variable domain, completed using reference TRBV18 and TRBJ2-1, is NAGVMQNPRHLVRRRGQEARLRCSPMKGHSHVYWYRQLPEEGLKFMVYLQKENIIDESGMPKERFSAEFPKEGPSILRIQQVVRGDSAAYFCASSPPQGDRNEQFFGPGTRLTVL.

This clonotype has a count of ten or more. The chain joins TRBV28 to TRBJ1-1; D unresolved. CDR1 is MDHEN and CDR2 is SYDVKM in the germline V gene. This CDR3 has 12 residues. The V end lost 8 bases, the J end lost 6 bases, and 13 bases lay between the germline ends. Here the CDR3 DNA reads TGTGCCAGCCGAAATTGGGTCCCTGAAGCTTTCTTT. As protein: CASRNWVPEAFF.

The table lists this clonotype with many counts. The chain has TRBV2 and TRBJ2-2, with 15 bases matching TRBD2. The germline gives CDR1 SNHLY, CDR2 FYNNEI. The CDR3 is made up of 18 amino acids. Germline trimming cut 6 bases from V and 0 bases from J; bases unmatched to any gene: 5. CDR3 sequence reads: CASRMGLAGGPNTGELFF. In nucleotides, the CDR3 is TGTGCCAGCAGAATGGGACTAGCGGGAGGACCGAACACCGGGGAGCTGTTTTTT.

This clonotype was seen repeatedly, ten times or more. The V call is TRBV12-3 or TRBV12-4, the J call TRBJ2-7; no firm D call. The CDR3 runs to 11 residues. Trimming took 6 bases from V and 2 from J, leaving 5 bases between them. The CDR3 DNA follows: TGTGCCAGCAGCCCCGCCTACGAGCAGTACTTC. Its translation is CASSPAYEQYF.

This clonotype came up many times. The chain uses TRBV4-1 and TRBJ2-6, with TRBD1 matching over 7 bases. Germline trimming cut 4 bases from V and 3 bases from J; bases unmatched to any gene: 6. This CDR3 is built from 16 residues. In germline, CDR1 is MGHRA, CDR2 YSYEKL. DNA for the CDR3: TGCGCCAGCAGCCGATCCGGGACAGATGGGGCCAACGTCCTGACTTTC. Amino acid sequence: CASSRSGTDGANVLTF.

This clonotype was seen repeatedly, ten times or more. This rearrangement joins TRBV7-2 to TRBJ2-3; unclear D gene. CDR3 length: 12 residues. From germline, CDR1 is SGHTA and CDR2 FQGNSA. The ends were cut back, 1 base at V and 7 bases at J, with 6 bases in the middle. The CDR3 DNA reads as TGTGCCAGCAGCTTAGATACTTATACGCAGTATTTT. It is translated as CASSLDTYTQYF.

This clonotype was detected ten times or more. The gene calls are TRBV4-2 and TRBJ2-3; D gene uncertain. Germline-derived CDR1 and CDR2 are LGHNA and YNFKEQ. Trimming shortened V by 2 bases and J by 2 bases, and 8 bases separated the two germline ends. The CDR3 totals 14 residues. The DNA for the CDR3 is TGTGCCAGCAGCCAATCTAGTTTCACAGATACGCAGTATTTT. It is translated as CASSQSSFTDTQYF.

This clonotype was seen repeatedly, ten times or more. The V and J genes are TRBV18 and TRBJ2-3; D gene uncertain. The CDR3 contains 13 residues. CDR1 KGHSH and CDR2 LQKENI come from the germline V gene. Trimming pared 3 bases from V and 5 bases from J, leaving 9 bases between. The CDR3 DNA follows: TGTGCCAGCTCACCGGAACTTCTAGATACGCAGTATTTT. The encoded protein is CASSPELLDTQYF.

This clonotype has ten or more counts. This rearrangement joins TRBV4-1 to TRBJ1-1, with 7 bases matching TRBD1. Germline V gene lookup returns CDR1 MGHRA and CDR2 YSYEKL. With V trimmed by 5 bases and J by 5 bases, 5 bases remained unmatched. This CDR3 is built from 13 residues. CDR3 sequence reads: CASSTGEFTEAFF. The DNA for the CDR3 is TGCGCCAGCAGCACAGGGGAGTTTACTGAAGCTTTCTTT.